A single sample gave rise to the 16 T cell receptor beta chains below, sequenced in a study of blood T cell repertoires in COVID-19. TCRdb's table, derived via immunoSEQ multiplex PCR, lists solely in-frame clones and lacks some. The table lists 250,000 to 300,000 clones, more than 80% of them singletons. Sequenced input: peripheral blood. The receptors derive from a woman in her forties with acute or convalescent COVID-19.

This chain uses TRBV12-3 or TRBV12-4 with TRBJ2-1; TRBD1 is a possible D gene (6 bases). The CDR3 sequence is 13 residues long. The germline V and J ends were trimmed by 6 bases and 8 bases, with 14 bases remaining between them. CDR3 residues: CASSKQGSDEQFF. The CDR3 DNA reads as TGTGCCAGCAGCAAACAGGGTTCCGATGAGCAGTTCTTC.

This rearrangement joins TRBV7-8 to TRBJ1-2, with D possibly being TRBD1 (5 bases). The CDR3 covers 13 residues. Trimming shortened V by 3 bases and J by 0 bases, and 5 bases separated the two germline ends. CDR1 and CDR2 from the germline V gene are SGHVS and FQNEAQ. The CDR3 spells CASSLTANYGYTF. The CDR3, as DNA: TGTGCCAGCAGCTTGACAGCTAACTATGGCTACACCTTC. Combining the CDR3 with reference TRBV7-8 and TRBJ1-2 gives the whole variable domain GAGVSQSPRYKVAKRGQDVALRCDPISGHVSLFWYQQALGQGPEFLTYFQNEAQLDKSGLPSDRFFAERPEGSVSTLKIQRTQQEDSAVYLCASSLTANYGYTFGSGTRLTVV.

V is TRBV6-5 and J is TRBJ2-2, with 7 bases matching TRBD1. The CDR3 is 15 residues long. Per the germline V gene, CDR1 is MNHEY and CDR2 is SVGAGI. The V and J ends lost 6 bases and 2 bases, in that order; junction bases with no gene match: 6. The CDR3 loop reads CASRETGSNTGELFF. Written as DNA, the CDR3 is TGTGCCAGCAGGGAGACAGGGAGTAACACCGGGGAGCTGTTTTTT.

V is TRBV24-1 and J is TRBJ2-3; D call uncertain. The V and J ends lost 0 bases and 2 bases respectively, with 8 bases between them. Germline V gives CDR1 KGHDR, CDR2 SFDVKD. CDR3 length equals 15 residues. CDR3 nucleotides: TGTGCCACCAGTGATTTGGGCCATGACACAGATACGCAGTATTTT. It is translated as CATSDLGHDTDTQYF.

This chain joins TRBV6-5 and TRBJ2-5; a possible D gene is TRBD2 (5 bases). The CDR3 runs to 15 residues. Trimming took 4 bases from V and 1 from J, leaving 13 bases between them. CDR1 is MNHEY, CDR2 SVGAGI, per germline. CDR3 protein: CASSWTDGPQETQYF. Here the CDR3 DNA reads TGTGCCAGCAGTTGGACTGACGGGCCCCAAGAGACCCAGTACTTC.

This clone was seen a few times. This rearrangement joins TRBV5-3 to TRBJ2-7; no firm D call. TRBV5-3 carries the ORF label, with uncertain function. V lost 5 bases and J 2 bases, leaving 17 bases between the germline ends. The CDR3 has 15 residues. The CDR3 DNA reads TGTGCCAGAAGGTTGATAGTACGATCCCCCTACGAGCAGTACGTC. Amino acid sequence: CARRLIVRSPYEQYV.

This clone was recorded only once. This chain joins TRBV12-3 or TRBV12-4 and TRBJ1-2, with D tentatively TRBD1 (6 bases). The CDR3 is 13 amino acids. V was trimmed by 4 bases and J by 5 bases, leaving 11 bases between them. CDR3 residues: CASSSQGQYGYTF. In nucleotides, the CDR3 is TGTGCCAGCAGTTCACAGGGCCAATATGGCTACACCTTC.

The rearrangement uses TRBV2 and TRBJ1-2, with 9 bases aligning to TRBD1. This CDR3 spans 15 amino acids. Trimming at V came to 1 base and at J to 3 bases, leaving 3 bases not matched to a gene. The germline V gene encodes CDR1 SNHLY and CDR2 FYNNEI. CDR3 protein: CASSEGQGVHYGYTF. The CDR3 region has the DNA TGTGCCAGCAGTGAAGGACAGGGGGTACACTATGGCTACACCTTC.

The rearrangement joins TRBV19 to TRBJ1-3, with D hard to call. Germline V gene data show CDR1 as LNHDA and CDR2 as SQIVND (reference sequence). This CDR3 is built from 12 residues. Trimming took off 4 bases at V and 1 base at J, with 2 bases between the two ends. The CDR3 coding sequence is TGTGCCAGTAGTACGTCTGGAAACACCATATATTTT. It specifies CASSTSGNTIYF. The full variable domain, its missing parts supplied by reference TRBV19 and TRBJ1-3, is DGGITQSPKYLFRKEGQNVTLSCEQNLNHDAMYWYRQDPGQGLRLIYYSQIVNDFQKGDIAEGYSVSREKKESFPLTVTSAQKNPTAFYLCASSTSGNTIYFGEGSWLTVV.

The J gene is TRBJ2-2, the V gene TRBV11-3; 12 nucleotides line up with TRBD1. This CDR3 contains 16 residues. With 5 bases clipped from V and 4 bases from J, the junction kept 5 bases outside the gene matches. In germline, CDR1 is SGHNT, CDR2 YENEEA. In DNA form, the CDR3 reads TGTGCCAGCAGCCTGGGACAGGGGGCTCTCACCGGGGAGCTGTTTTTT. Protein: CASSLGQGALTGELFF. The whole variable domain, filled in from reference TRBV11-3 and TRBJ2-2, reads EAGVVQSPRYKIIEKKQPVAFWCNPISGHNTLYWYLQNLGQGPELLIRYENEEAVDDSQLPKDRFSAERLKGVDSTLKIQPAELGDSAVYLCASSLGQGALTGELFFGEGSRLTVL.

The chain uses TRBV15 and TRBJ2-7, with 7 bases fitting TRBD1. Germline CDR1 is LNHNV and CDR2 is YYDKDF (reference sequence). The CDR3 spans 14 residues. The CDR3 protein is CATSREPGDRERYV. In nucleotides, the CDR3 is TGTGCCACCAGCAGAGAACCCGGTGACAGGGAGCGGTACGTC.

V gene TRBV3-1 (or the pseudogene TRBV3-2) combines with J gene TRBJ1-3; no clear D. CDR1 is LGHDT and CDR2 is YNNKEL in the germline V gene (reference sequence). This CDR3 has 11 amino acids. V lost 6 bases, J lost 4 bases, and 4 bases lay in between. CDR3 residues: CASRQGNTIYF. DNA of the CDR3: TGTGCCAGCAGGCAGGGAAACACCATATATTTT.

The sample holds one count of this clone. The chain links TRBV14 to TRBJ1-4, with D maybe TRBD1 (6 bases). The CDR3 loop spans 16 amino acids. The V end lost 0 bases, the J end lost 8 bases, and 16 bases lay between the germline ends. Germline V gives CDR1 SGHDN, CDR2 FVKESK. The CDR3 bases are TGTGCCAGCAGCCAAGATTTTTGGGGGCGCCGGGAAAAACTGTTTTTT. Translation gives CASSQDFWGRREKLFF.

This rearrangement joins TRBV6-5 to TRBJ1-5, with unresolved D. The V gene's germline CDR1 is MNHEY and CDR2 SVGAGI. This CDR3 region has 13 residues. V was cut by 0 bases and J by 9 bases, with 9 bases left in between. The CDR3 nucleotides are TGTGCCAGCAGTTACTCAGACCGAGGGCCCCAGCATTTT. This encodes CASSYSDRGPQHF.

The chain couples TRBV24-1 to TRBJ2-2; D may be TRBD1 (6 bases). Per germline, CDR1 KGHDR and CDR2 SFDVKD. Between the trimmed V and J ends, which lost 7 bases and 7 bases, there was a span of 18 bases. The CDR3 consists of 15 residues. The CDR3 here is CATRDTGNRGGELFF. CDR3 DNA sequence: TGTGCCACCAGGGACACAGGGAATAGAGGCGGGGAGCTGTTTTTT.

In regard to this clone: The sample carries other DNA sequences with the same CDR3. The chain couples TRBV12-3 or TRBV12-4 to TRBJ1-1; D remains unclear. This CDR3 contains 13 residues. V was shortened by 1 base and J by 2 bases, with 5 bases between the two germline ends. The CDR3 region has the DNA TGTGCCAGCAGTTTAGGGCTCAACACTGAAGCTTTCTTT. Protein: CASSLGLNTEAFF.